This TCR beta chain was captured in a study of shared T cell receptors in the human thymus. The protocol was immunoSEQ multiplex PCR, while the TCRdb copy is restricted to in-frame clones and leaves out a portion. The table shows about 500,000 clones, with approximately 80% occurring only once. The CDR3 totals 13 residues. Trimming stripped 0 bases from V and 4 bases from J, with 6 bases between. Germline assignment: CDR1 GTSNPN and CDR2 SVGIG (reference sequence). A further study also used this sample, focusing on human thymus T cells. That work states: It was from resections taken during corrective heart surgery that the thymus tissue came. Repertoires from thymus and blood appeared to show biased V and J gene usage. The related literature has documented a marked overlap of thymic repertoires among unrelated individuals.

V and J are TRBV30 and TRBJ2-2, with D possibly matching TRBD2 (5 bases). This sequence originates from a boy younger than two with a congenital heart defect. Sequencing used thymocytes. The CDR3 loop reads CAWSVAVTGELFF. CDR3 coding DNA: TGTGCCTGGAGTGTAGCGGTCACCGGGGAGCTGTTTTTT.